The TCR beta chain under discussion was sequenced for a study of T cell responses to AZD1222 COVID-19 vaccine. Study-wide points: Spike-specific TCR breadth and depth grew following two AZD1222 doses. Clonal diversity was possibly underestimated, and the donors were mostly white British, with more females. Regions 160-218 and 743-854 held dominance among vaccine-associated CD4 TCRs, which spanned spike.

The CDR3 consists of 15 residues. V was cut by 0 bases and J by 2 bases, with 8 bases left in between. Germline CDR1 is LNHNV and CDR2 is YYDKDF (reference sequence). Data came from immunoSEQ multiplex PCR; TCRdb stores just in-frame clones and leaves some out. Of around 130,000 clones listed, just over 85% are singletons. With respect to this clone: Its antigen is still unknown.

The clonotype originates from an adult in good health. The specimen was peripheral blood, collected on day 0 of AZD1222 vaccination. The chain couples TRBV15 to TRBJ1-5; D unclear. Here the CDR3 reads CATSRDKRGNQPQHF. The CDR3 region has the DNA TGTGCCACCAGCAGAGATAAGAGGGGCAATCAGCCCCAGCATTTT.